This T cell receptor beta chain is drawn from a study of cytomegalovirus exposure and HLA in healthy donors. Turning to this clone: The antigen remains unidentified.

TCRdb's copy holds only in-frame clones and misses some; the assay was immunoSEQ multiplex PCR. There are roughly 250,000 clones in the sample; 86% occur only once, and 1% to 1.5% lies in the top ten. The donors were members of the validation cohort, which comprised 90 to 150 subjects and was separate from the first cohort of roughly 700 subjects. There are 13 residues in the CDR3. Germline values: CDR1 GTSNPN, CDR2 SVGIG (reference sequence). V lost 3 bases and J 2 bases, leaving 10 bases between the germline ends. Overall study findings and caveats: Reports credit the classifier with highly specific, highly sensitive diagnosis of cytomegalovirus status.

The clonotype comes from a woman aged 25 to 39 in good health and CMV-seropositive. V usage is TRBV30 and J usage is TRBJ2-5; D gene ambiguous. Sequences were obtained from PBMCs. CDR3 nucleotide sequence: TGTGCCTGGAGCCGAGCGCTTCAAGAGACCCAGTACTTC. It encodes CAWSRALQETQYF. Full variable domain (missing parts from reference TRBV30 and TRBJ2-5): SQTIHQWPATLVQPVGSPLSLECTVEGTSNPNLYWYRQAAGRGLQLLFYSVGIGQISSEVPQNLSASRPQDRQFILSSKKLLLSDSGFYLCAWSRALQETQYFGPGTRLLVL.